A selection of T cell receptor beta chains follows, all from one sample in a study of identical twins. From the 5' RACE reads, TCRdb called clonotypes with MiXCR, one entry per CDR3 protein. The sample carries roughly 720,000 distinct CDR3 sequences, about 20% recorded once. These data were likewise used in another study, on T cells expressing NK-cell markers.

The sequenced sample consisted of PBMCs. The receptor set was obtained from a woman younger than 30 in good health. CDR3s include the opening cysteine and the closing phenylalanine or tryptophan. Fields, in order: J gene, D gene, V gene, CDR3 length, clone size, CDR3 protein, CDR3 DNA. D genes are given only for firm matches. Some rows have no size entry. The others give once, few or many, or a class for an expanded clone.

j_call: TRBJ2-3
d_call: TRBD2
v_call: TRBV7-2
cdr3_length: 13
clone_size: many
cdr3_aa: CASSLEGGNTQYF
cdr3_nt: TGTGCCAGCAGCTTAGAGGGAGGGAATACGCAGTATTTT

j_call: TRBJ1-2
d_call: -
v_call: TRBV10-2
cdr3_length: 15
clone_size: many
cdr3_aa: CASSGARATNYGYTF
cdr3_nt: TGCGCCAGCAGTGGAGCCAGGGCGACTAACTATGGCTACACCTTC

j_call: TRBJ2-1
d_call: TRBD2
v_call: TRBV4-2
cdr3_length: 16
clone_size: once
cdr3_aa: CASSQKGLARNNEQFF
cdr3_nt: TGTGCCAGCAGCCAGAAAGGACTAGCGAGAAACAATGAGCAGTTCTTC

j_call: TRBJ2-2
d_call: -
v_call: TRBV7-3
cdr3_length: 13
clone_size: few
cdr3_aa: CASSLTLDGELFF
cdr3_nt: TGTGCCAGCAGCTTAACGTTGGACGGGGAGCTGTTTTTT

j_call: TRBJ1-2
d_call: TRBD1
v_call: TRBV7-6
cdr3_length: 14
clone_size: -
cdr3_aa: CASSPNTGAGGYTF
cdr3_nt: TGTGCCAGCAGCCCGAATACAGGGGCGGGTGGCTACACCTTC

j_call: TRBJ2-7
d_call: -
v_call: TRBV7-8
cdr3_length: 13
clone_size: few
cdr3_aa: CASSVDSYYEQYF
cdr3_nt: TGTGCCAGCAGCGTTGACTCCTACTACGAGCAGTACTTC

j_call: TRBJ1-2
d_call: TRBD1
v_call: TRBV10-3
cdr3_length: 15
clone_size: few
cdr3_aa: CATEQGAVRNYGYTF
cdr3_nt: TGTGCCACCGAACAGGGGGCGGTCAGAAACTATGGCTACACCTTC

j_call: TRBJ2-1
d_call: -
v_call: TRBV30
cdr3_length: 10
clone_size: -
cdr3_aa: CAWRGNEQFF
cdr3_nt: TGTGCCTGGAGAGGCAATGAGCAGTTCTTC

j_call: TRBJ2-7
d_call: TRBD2
v_call: TRBV20-1
cdr3_length: 14
clone_size: few
cdr3_aa: CSARVGGGGYEQYF
cdr3_nt: TGCAGTGCTAGAGTCGGGGGGGGCGGGTACGAGCAGTACTTC

j_call: TRBJ1-1
d_call: -
v_call: TRBV12-3/TRBV12-4
cdr3_length: 15
clone_size: -
cdr3_aa: CASSLRGAVGTEAFF
cdr3_nt: TGTGCCAGCAGTTTACGGGGGGCAGTAGGAACTGAAGCTTTCTTT

j_call: TRBJ1-5
d_call: -
v_call: TRBV10-3
cdr3_length: 13
clone_size: -
cdr3_aa: CAISEGGNQPQHF
cdr3_nt: TGTGCCATCAGTGAGGGGGGGAATCAGCCCCAGCATTTT

j_call: TRBJ2-2
d_call: TRBD2
v_call: TRBV20-1
cdr3_length: 14
clone_size: -
cdr3_aa: CSASRTSGGGELFF
cdr3_nt: TGCAGTGCCTCAAGGACTAGCGGGGGGGGGGAGCTGTTTTTT

j_call: TRBJ1-6
d_call: -
v_call: TRBV5-6
cdr3_length: 16
clone_size: few
cdr3_aa: CASSLVSGSGNSPLHF
cdr3_nt: TGTGCCAGCAGCTTGGTGTCCGGGTCTGGAAATTCACCCCTCCACTTT

j_call: TRBJ2-1
d_call: TRBD2
v_call: TRBV5-1
cdr3_length: 16
clone_size: many
cdr3_aa: CASSTGGTRVGNEQFF
cdr3_nt: TGCGCCAGCAGCACAGGAGGGACTAGAGTCGGTAATGAGCAGTTCTTC

j_call: TRBJ1-2
d_call: -
v_call: TRBV12-3/TRBV12-4
cdr3_length: 14
clone_size: few
cdr3_aa: CASSFAAGMYGYTF
cdr3_nt: TGTGCCAGCAGTTTTGCGGCAGGAATGTATGGCTACACCTTC

j_call: TRBJ2-2
d_call: -
v_call: TRBV12-3/TRBV12-4
cdr3_length: 16
clone_size: -
cdr3_aa: CASSFWGGGDTGELFF
cdr3_nt: TGTGCCAGCAGTTTTTGGGGAGGAGGCGACACCGGGGAGCTGTTTTTT

j_call: TRBJ2-1
d_call: TRBD2
v_call: TRBV5-1
cdr3_length: 15
clone_size: many
cdr3_aa: CASSLDPASGGNYFF
cdr3_nt: TGCGCCAGCAGCTTGGATCCCGCTAGCGGGGGAAATTATTTCTTC

j_call: TRBJ1-4
d_call: -
v_call: TRBV25-1
cdr3_length: 14
clone_size: few
cdr3_aa: CASETGWANEKLFF
cdr3_nt: TGTGCCAGCGAAACAGGGTGGGCTAATGAAAAACTGTTTTTT

j_call: TRBJ1-1
d_call: TRBD1
v_call: TRBV5-1
cdr3_length: 14
clone_size: few
cdr3_aa: CASSLDRQGADAFF
cdr3_nt: TGCGCCAGCAGCTTGGATCGTCAGGGGGCTGATGCTTTCTTT

j_call: TRBJ2-2
d_call: TRBD2
v_call: TRBV15
cdr3_length: 15
clone_size: -
cdr3_aa: CATSIGLEVSGELFF
cdr3_nt: TGTGCCACCAGCATAGGACTAGAGGTCAGCGGGGAGCTGTTTTTT

j_call: TRBJ2-7
d_call: -
v_call: TRBV27
cdr3_length: 14
clone_size: -
cdr3_aa: CARSGGQGAYEQYF
cdr3_nt: TGTGCCAGAAGCGGAGGGCAGGGGGCCTACGAGCAGTACTTC

j_call: TRBJ2-2
d_call: -
v_call: TRBV18
cdr3_length: 14
clone_size: -
cdr3_aa: CASSPIGRPGELFF
cdr3_nt: TGTGCCAGCTCACCTATCGGCAGGCCCGGGGAGCTGTTTTTT

j_call: TRBJ2-1
d_call: TRBD2
v_call: TRBV7-9
cdr3_length: 11
clone_size: few
cdr3_aa: CASSIGTSLFF
cdr3_nt: TGTGCCAGCAGCATAGGGACTAGCCTGTTCTTC

j_call: TRBJ2-2
d_call: TRBD2
v_call: TRBV11-2
cdr3_length: 18
clone_size: few
cdr3_aa: CASSLQASGGQYNGELFF
cdr3_nt: TGTGCCAGCAGCTTACAGGCTAGCGGGGGGCAATATAACGGGGAGCTGTTTTTT

j_call: TRBJ1-1
d_call: -
v_call: TRBV7-2
cdr3_length: 12
clone_size: few
cdr3_aa: CASSFLRAEAFF
cdr3_nt: TGTGCCAGCAGCTTTTTGCGGGCTGAAGCTTTCTTT

j_call: TRBJ2-1
d_call: -
v_call: TRBV30
cdr3_length: 13
clone_size: -
cdr3_aa: CAWSEDSYNEQFF
cdr3_nt: TGTGCCTGGAGTGAAGACTCTTACAATGAGCAGTTCTTC

j_call: TRBJ2-1
d_call: -
v_call: TRBV19
cdr3_length: 15
clone_size: -
cdr3_aa: CASSSRDVSYNEQFF
cdr3_nt: TGTGCCAGTAGTTCGCGGGACGTTTCCTACAATGAGCAGTTCTTC

j_call: TRBJ2-7
d_call: -
v_call: TRBV7-2
cdr3_length: 15
clone_size: -
cdr3_aa: CASSFSAGLSYEQYF
cdr3_nt: TGTGCCAGCAGCTTTTCCGCCGGACTCTCCTACGAGCAGTACTTC

j_call: TRBJ2-7
d_call: TRBD2
v_call: TRBV28
cdr3_length: 16
clone_size: -
cdr3_aa: CASSLVTSGRAYEQYF
cdr3_nt: TGTGCCAGCAGTTTAGTGACTAGCGGGAGAGCCTACGAGCAGTACTTC

j_call: TRBJ2-7
d_call: -
v_call: TRBV6-2/TRBV6-3
cdr3_length: 14
clone_size: -
cdr3_aa: CASSPGDFADEQYF
cdr3_nt: TGTGCCAGCAGTCCAGGAGACTTCGCCGACGAGCAGTACTTC

j_call: TRBJ2-3
d_call: -
v_call: TRBV5-1
cdr3_length: 15
clone_size: -
cdr3_aa: CASSLGPTSTDTQYF
cdr3_nt: TGCGCCAGCAGCTTGGGGCCGACTAGCACAGATACGCAGTATTTT

j_call: TRBJ2-1
d_call: TRBD2
v_call: TRBV6-2/TRBV6-3
cdr3_length: 17
clone_size: once
cdr3_aa: CASSNLAGGSTYNEQFF
cdr3_nt: TGTGCCAGCAGTAACCTAGCGGGAGGCTCAACCTACAATGAGCAGTTCTTC

j_call: TRBJ2-3
d_call: -
v_call: TRBV10-3
cdr3_length: 11
clone_size: -
cdr3_aa: CAIRYTDTQYF
cdr3_nt: TGTGCCATCAGGTATACAGATACGCAGTATTTT

j_call: TRBJ1-2
d_call: -
v_call: TRBV10-3
cdr3_length: 14
clone_size: many
cdr3_aa: CAISRDREAGGYTF
cdr3_nt: TGTGCCATCAGTCGCGACCGGGAGGCCGGAGGCTACACCTTC

j_call: TRBJ2-3
d_call: -
v_call: TRBV4-3
cdr3_length: 15
clone_size: -
cdr3_aa: CASSQRPSSTDTQYF
cdr3_nt: TGCGCCAGCAGCCAACGGCCCTCAAGCACAGATACGCAGTATTTT

j_call: TRBJ2-7
d_call: -
v_call: TRBV7-3
cdr3_length: 15
clone_size: few
cdr3_aa: CASSLTGEPRNEQYF
cdr3_nt: TGTGCCAGCAGCCTCACCGGAGAGCCAAGGAACGAGCAGTACTTC

j_call: TRBJ2-3
d_call: -
v_call: TRBV9
cdr3_length: 14
clone_size: few
cdr3_aa: CASSVVQGSDTQYF
cdr3_nt: TGTGCCAGCAGCGTAGTTCAGGGCTCAGATACGCAGTATTTT

j_call: TRBJ2-1
d_call: -
v_call: TRBV9
cdr3_length: 15
clone_size: -
cdr3_aa: CASSVGRGQPNEQFF
cdr3_nt: TGTGCCAGCAGCGTAGGAAGAGGACAACCCAATGAGCAGTTCTTC

j_call: TRBJ1-6
d_call: TRBD1
v_call: TRBV7-9
cdr3_length: 15
clone_size: many
cdr3_aa: CASSPGGTELSPLHF
cdr3_nt: TGTGCCAGCAGCCCAGGGGGGACCGAGTTATCACCCCTCCACTTT

j_call: TRBJ2-7
d_call: TRBD2
v_call: TRBV20-1
cdr3_length: 14
clone_size: few
cdr3_aa: CSAPPSGRTGEQYF
cdr3_nt: TGCAGTGCTCCTCCTAGCGGGAGAACTGGCGAGCAGTACTTC

j_call: TRBJ2-3
d_call: -
v_call: TRBV12-3/TRBV12-4
cdr3_length: 16
clone_size: few
cdr3_aa: CASSLPGGASTDTQYF
cdr3_nt: TGTGCCAGCAGTTTACCCGGCGGGGCTAGCACAGATACGCAGTATTTT

j_call: TRBJ1-2
d_call: TRBD1
v_call: TRBV6-5
cdr3_length: 15
clone_size: -
cdr3_aa: CASSLTGTGTYGYTF
cdr3_nt: TGTGCCAGCAGTTTGACCGGGACAGGGACCTATGGCTACACCTTC

j_call: TRBJ2-7
d_call: -
v_call: TRBV20-1
cdr3_length: 13
clone_size: -
cdr3_aa: CSARGDLSYEQYF
cdr3_nt: TGCAGTGCTAGAGGGGACCTCAGCTACGAGCAGTACTTC

j_call: TRBJ1-6
d_call: TRBD1
v_call: TRBV20-1
cdr3_length: 15
clone_size: -
cdr3_aa: CSASPRTGPNSPLHF
cdr3_nt: TGCAGTGCTAGCCCAAGGACAGGGCCAAATTCACCCCTCCACTTT

j_call: TRBJ1-1
d_call: -
v_call: TRBV20-1
cdr3_length: 14
clone_size: few
cdr3_aa: CSARDPRVGSEAFF
cdr3_nt: TGCAGTGCTAGAGATCCCAGGGTAGGCTCTGAAGCTTTCTTT

j_call: TRBJ2-5
d_call: -
v_call: TRBV5-1
cdr3_length: 13
clone_size: few
cdr3_aa: CASSLEGRETQYF
cdr3_nt: TGTGCCAGCAGTTTGGAGGGGCGGGAGACCCAGTACTTC

j_call: TRBJ2-1
d_call: -
v_call: TRBV20-1
cdr3_length: 16
clone_size: -
cdr3_aa: CSARYSGASSYNEQFF
cdr3_nt: TGCAGTGCTAGATACTCCGGGGCAAGCTCCTACAATGAGCAGTTCTTC

j_call: TRBJ2-1
d_call: TRBD2
v_call: TRBV29-1
cdr3_length: 19
clone_size: -
cdr3_aa: CSVRDWREGQGFTYNEQFF
cdr3_nt: TGCAGCGTGCGGGACTGGCGGGAGGGCCAAGGGTTTACCTACAATGAGCAGTTCTTC

j_call: TRBJ2-1
d_call: -
v_call: TRBV12-3/TRBV12-4
cdr3_length: 13
clone_size: few
cdr3_aa: CASSLGLRAEQFF
cdr3_nt: TGTGCCAGCAGTTTAGGACTACGAGCTGAGCAGTTCTTC

j_call: TRBJ2-7
d_call: -
v_call: TRBV3-1
cdr3_length: 14
clone_size: -
cdr3_aa: CASSQNPGVYEQYF
cdr3_nt: TGTGCCAGCAGCCAAAACCCAGGGGTGTACGAGCAGTACTTC

j_call: TRBJ1-4
d_call: -
v_call: TRBV11-2
cdr3_length: 13
clone_size: -
cdr3_aa: CASRSDSNEKLFF
cdr3_nt: TGTGCCAGCAGATCGGACAGTAATGAAAAACTGTTTTTT

j_call: TRBJ2-2
d_call: -
v_call: TRBV20-1
cdr3_length: 15
clone_size: -
cdr3_aa: CSAVPSLTYTGELFF
cdr3_nt: TGCAGTGCTGTCCCCTCTCTAACATACACCGGGGAGCTGTTTTTT

j_call: TRBJ1-2
d_call: -
v_call: TRBV6-1
cdr3_length: 13
clone_size: -
cdr3_aa: CASSQLQGEGYTF
cdr3_nt: TGTGCCAGCAGTCAATTACAGGGAGAGGGCTACACCTTC

j_call: TRBJ1-1
d_call: -
v_call: TRBV20-1
cdr3_length: 12
clone_size: -
cdr3_aa: CSGTDKVPEAFF
cdr3_nt: TGCAGTGGTACGGACAAGGTCCCTGAAGCTTTCTTT

j_call: TRBJ1-6
d_call: -
v_call: TRBV6-6
cdr3_length: 13
clone_size: few
cdr3_aa: CASRLQGDSPLHF
cdr3_nt: TGTGCCAGCAGACTGCAGGGAGATTCACCCCTCCACTTT

j_call: TRBJ2-1
d_call: TRBD1
v_call: TRBV10-2
cdr3_length: 14
clone_size: few
cdr3_aa: CASRLDSGGNEQFF
cdr3_nt: TGCGCCAGCAGGTTAGATTCAGGGGGCAATGAGCAGTTCTTC

j_call: TRBJ1-1
d_call: TRBD1
v_call: TRBV20-1
cdr3_length: 13
clone_size: few
cdr3_aa: CSVPRTGGTEAFF
cdr3_nt: TGCAGTGTTCCCAGGACAGGCGGGACTGAAGCTTTCTTT